The source of this T cell receptor (beta chain) is a study of blood T cell repertoires in COVID-19. V lost 2 bases to trimming and J lost 7 bases, with 12 bases between them. CDR3 length: 14 amino acids. Germline-derived CDR1 and CDR2 are WSHSY and SAAADI. TCRdb's copy holds only in-frame clones and misses some; the assay was immunoSEQ multiplex PCR. The sample includes 65,000 to 95,000 clones, roughly 90% of them seen just once. The V call is TRBV10-2, the J call TRBJ2-4, with a possible D match to TRBD1 (6 bases). The sequencing input was peripheral blood. The receptor was isolated from a man aged 45 to 65 with active COVID-19. CDR3 loop: CASSEGTLLNIQYF. The DNA of the CDR3 is TGCGCCAGCAGTGAGGGGACACTCCTGAACATTCAGTACTTC.